This paragraph reports one TCR beta chain. Source study methods: Amplifying reference gene primers gave estimates of nucleated cell counts. Here immunoSEQ multiplex PCR was the method, and the copy in TCRdb shows in-frame clones only, minus some. V, J and clone size derive from that table, while D and trimming were established from the DNA sequence. Seen here are about 27,000 clones, around 67% observed once, and the top ten hold approximately 7%. CDR1 MNHEY and CDR2 SMNVEV come from the germline V gene (reference sequence). CDR3 length equals 13 residues. V lost 5 bases, J lost 5 bases, and 2 bases stayed unmatched. The sample belongs to a study of blood T cell repertoires in COVID-19. Background on the study: Acute-phase and convalescent COVID-19 samples originated in the United States, Italy and Spain. T cells, B-cell-depleted T cells, or PBMCs provided the cDNA or gDNA that served as material.

Material: peripheral blood. This rearrangement joins TRBV27 to TRBJ2-7, with 11 bases that match TRBD1. This sequence was found in a man between 60 and 75 years old with active or convalescent COVID-19. CDR3 bases: TGTGCCAGCAGTCGGGACAGGGGGAACGAGCAGTACTTC. It codes for CASSRDRGNEQYF.